This TCR beta chain derives from a study of response to subunit inactivated influenza vaccine. TCRdb re-called the RT-PCR reads with MiXCR, one entry per CDR3 protein. The sample holds about 540,000 distinct CDR3 sequences, roughly 25% seen once. V was shortened by 5 bases and J by 4 bases, with 13 bases between the two germline ends. The germline V gene has CDR1 SSHAT and CDR2 FNYEAQ (reference sequence). This CDR3 is built from 14 residues. This sample also belongs to another study, concerning T cells expressing NK-cell markers. That investigation notes: Synthesis of TCR beta cDNA relied on 5'RACE template switching carrying UMIs. Repertoires of TCR beta were obtained from T cells sorted as CD3+CD56+NKG2C+, CD3+CD56+NKG2C- and CD3+CD56-NKG2C+. Restriction of sorting to alpha-beta TCR T cells was accomplished in several experiments using an anti-gamma-delta TCR antibody. Over 5 donors carried dominant NKG2C+ clonotypes that made up about 1.0-8% of their CD8+ T cells. These clonotypes additionally ranked first within the CD3+CD56-NKG2C+ fraction of several donors.

Source: CD4+ T cells sorted from PBMCs, taken roughly 12 days after vaccination. The TCR originated in a man between 50 and 59 years old who received an inactivated influenza vaccine. The chain combines TRBV7-7 with TRBJ2-3; D is unclear. Here the CDR3 DNA reads TGTGCCAGCAGCCCGGGCCAGGCGGCAGATACGCAGTATTTT. Protein sequence: CASSPGQAADTQYF. The full variable domain, completed using reference TRBV7-7 and TRBJ2-3, is GAGVSQSPRYKVTKRGQDVTLRCDPISSHATLYWYQQALGQGPEFLTYFNYEAQPDKSGLPSDRFSAERPEGSISTLTIQRTEQRDSAMYRCASSPGQAADTQYFGPGTRLTVL.